These 18 T cell receptor beta chains originate from one sample sequenced in a study of blood T cells in healthy people across ages. Primers used in a second PCR of about 7 to 12 cycles were a sample-barcoded 5' primer and a J-beta primer mix. MiXCR was run by TCRdb on the 5' RACE reads, yielding one entry per CDR3 protein. The table includes about 730,000 distinct CDR3 sequences, roughly 47% detected once. Sequencing was performed on blood. All receptors come from a woman aged 55 to 70 in good health.

The rearrangement uses TRBV5-1 and TRBJ1-1, with D tentatively TRBD1 (6 bases). Trimming took off 4 bases at V and 3 bases at J, with 13 bases between the two ends. This CDR3 has 14 residues. In germline, CDR1 is SGHRS, CDR2 YFSETQ. The CDR3 DNA is TGCGCCAGCAGCGCCAGGGGCGAGCACACTGAAGCTTTCTTT. Its protein product is CASSARGEHTEAFF.

Concerning this clonotype itself: At one end, the junction sequence differs from germline, possibly due to a read error. V and J are TRBV20-1 and TRBJ2-3; 11 nucleotides align to TRBD2. Per the germline V gene, CDR1 is DFQATT and CDR2 is SNEGSKA (reference sequence). The CDR3 is 17 residues long. The CDR3 sequence is CSATLAGGLFSTDTRYF. In nucleotides, the CDR3 is TGCAGTGCTACCCTAGCGGGGGGCCTCTTCAGCACAGATACGCGGTATTTT.

The genes are TRBV9 and TRBJ1-5, with TRBD1 identical over 8 bases. J gave up 6 bases and V 0 bases, and 2 bases lay outside the gene matches. The CDR3 is made up of 14 amino acids. Germline lookup yields CDR1 SGDLS and CDR2 YYNGEE. The CDR3, as DNA: TGTGCCAGCAGCGTAGGACAGGGGAGTCAGCCCCAGCATTTT. Its protein is CASSVGQGSQPQHF.

This clonotype has only a few counts. This chain uses TRBV20-1 with TRBJ2-7; the match to TRBD2 covers 10 bases. The CDR3 is 16 residues long. Germline V gene sequence: CDR1 DFQATT, CDR2 SNEGSKA (reference sequence). The V segment lost 3 bases and the J segment 7 bases; nucleotides outside the gene matches: 15. The chain's CDR3 is CSARAGASGSGNEQYF. CDR3 sequence (DNA): TGCAGTGCTAGGGCTGGGGCTAGCGGGAGCGGCAATGAGCAGTACTTC.

The chain recombines TRBV20-1 with TRBJ2-1, with 9 bases lining up with TRBD2. Trimming at V came to 2 bases and at J to 4 bases, leaving 3 bases not matched to a gene. Germline V gene lookup returns CDR1 DFQATT and CDR2 SNEGSKA (reference sequence). The CDR3 is made up of 14 amino acids. CDR3 sequence reads: CSARIGLAYNEQFF. As DNA, the CDR3 is TGCAGTGCTAGAATCGGACTAGCGTACAATGAGCAGTTCTTC.

DNA for the CDR3: TGTGCCAGCAGCATCCACGCGGACGGATTTAACTATGGCTACACCTTC. It is translated as CASSIHADGFNYGYTF. The rearrangement joins TRBV9 to TRBJ1-2; no reliable D call. V was clipped by 4 bases and J by 1 base, with 17 bases between them. From germline, CDR1 is SGDLS and CDR2 YYNGEE. The CDR3 extends over 16 amino acids.

This clonotype was seen ten or more times. The chain has TRBV5-1 and TRBJ2-1, with D possibly matching TRBD2 (6 bases). In germline, CDR1 is SGHRS, CDR2 YFSETQ. The CDR3 is 14 residues long. V was trimmed by 4 bases and J by 6 bases, leaving 14 bases between them. The CDR3 loop reads CASSPGERANEQFF. CDR3 DNA: TGCGCCAGCAGCCCTGGGGAGCGGGCCAATGAGCAGTTCTTC.

The CDR3, as DNA: TGTGCCAGCAGTTACCTAGCGGGAGTTATCTATGAGCAGTTCTTC. Its protein is CASSYLAGVIYEQFF. The V and J genes are TRBV6-2 or TRBV6-3 and TRBJ2-1, with 10 bases matching TRBD2. Germline V gives CDR1 MNHEY, CDR2 SVGEGT. This CDR3 spans 15 amino acids. V dropped 2 bases and J dropped 8; count of bases not matched to a gene: 6.

The chain combines TRBV20-1 with TRBJ1-5, with a possible D match to TRBD1 (5 bases). This CDR3 is 15 amino acids long. Trimming cost V 0 bases and J 6 bases, with 15 bases left between them. From germline, CDR1 is DFQATT and CDR2 SNEGSKA (reference sequence). The CDR3 here is CSARESGGKGQPQHF. DNA of the CDR3: TGCAGTGCTAGAGAGTCGGGGGGTAAGGGTCAGCCCCAGCATTTT.

About this clonotype: It is unclear where the CDR3 begins or ends on the DNA, so no DNA is shown, and the CDR3 is as TCRdb lists it. The chain carries TRBV6-2 or TRBV6-3 and TRBJ2-5; the listed D gene, TRBD2, was not tested against the DNA. Termini included, the CDR3 measures 15 amino acids. Germline assignment: CDR1 MNHEY and CDR2 SVGEGT. CDR3 residues: CASSTSGLAFETQYF.

This clonotype was seen only a few times. The chain uses TRBV7-3 and TRBJ2-5; no firm D call. The CDR3 sequence is 14 residues long. Trimming removed 4 bases at V and 5 bases at J, with 14 bases between. CDR1 and CDR2 (germline): SGHTA, FQGTGA. The CDR3 bases are TGTGCCAGCAGCTCCCCCCCCCTTGGGGAGACCCAGTACTTC. This gives the protein CASSSPPLGETQYF.

Note on this clonotype: Since a much larger clone is just one base distant, this may be a read error. V and J are TRBV2 and TRBJ2-7; D is uncertain. The CDR3 loop spans 12 amino acids. V was shortened by 9 bases and J by 6 bases, with 15 bases between the two germline ends. Germline V gene lookup returns CDR1 SNHLY and CDR2 FYNNEI. The DNA of the CDR3 is TGTGCCAGAGCTAAATTAGCTGGCGAGCAGTACTTC. It encodes CARAKLAGEQYF.

As concerns this clonotype: A much larger clonotype is one base distant, so this may be a read error. The rearrangement joins TRBV2 to TRBJ2-3; D not certain. CDR1 is SNHLY, CDR2 FYNNEI, per germline. The V end lost 6 bases, the J end lost 3 bases, and 10 bases lay between the germline ends. There are 13 residues in the CDR3. The CDR3 protein is CASSTWLTDTQYF. CDR3 nucleotides: TGTGCCAGCAGCACATGGTTAACAGATACGCAGTATTTT.

The chain combines TRBV29-1 with TRBJ2-5; D not certain. TRBJ2-7 matches the DNA end more closely, so the J call is doubtful. Germline V lookup: CDR1 SQVTM, CDR2 ANQGSEA. This CDR3 contains 15 residues. CDR3 DNA sequence: TGCAGCGTTGAAGATACTACCCGCGAGATTTTCGAGCAGTACTTC. Amino acid sequence: CSVEDTTREIFEQYF.

The chain is built from TRBV29-1 and TRBJ2-4; D is possibly TRBD1 (5 bases). The J call is in doubt because the DNA end fits TRBJ2-5 better. Germline V gene data show CDR1 as SQVTM and CDR2 as ANQGSEA. The CDR3 sequence is 13 residues long. The CDR3 spells CSVGQGHQETQYF. For the CDR3, the DNA is TGCAGCGTGGGCCAGGGCCACCAAGAGACCCAGTACTTC.

The genes are TRBV9 and TRBJ2-1; 7 bases are a match to TRBD2. CDR1 is SGDLS, CDR2 YYNGEE, per germline. V lost 4 bases, J lost 8 bases, and 6 bases stayed unmatched. The CDR3 extends over 13 amino acids. The CDR3 DNA reads TGTGCCAGCAGCACCGGGACTATGGATGAGCAGTTCTTC. It specifies CASSTGTMDEQFF.

For the CDR3, the DNA is TGTGCCAGCAGTTCCATAAGACTGGCAGGTCGCACAGATACGCAGTATTTT. Translated, it gives CASSSIRLAGRTDTQYF. V gene TRBV27 combines with J gene TRBJ2-3; unclear D gene. The germline V gene encodes CDR1 MNHEY and CDR2 SMNVEV (reference sequence). V was trimmed by 4 bases and J by 1 base, leaving 18 bases between them. The CDR3 runs to 17 residues.

This clonotype was observed a handful of times. The gene calls are TRBV27 and TRBJ1-2, with a weak D call TRBD1 (5 bases). V dropped 5 bases and J dropped 6 bases, with 13 bases sitting between them. The CDR3 is made up of 13 amino acids. Germline CDR1 MNHEY, CDR2 SMNVEV (reference sequence). CDR3 in DNA: TGTGCCAGCAGTGGGGATGACAGAAATGGCTACACCTTC. It encodes CASSGDDRNGYTF.